The 9 T cell receptor beta chains in this list originate from one sample, sequenced in a study of blood T cell repertoires in COVID-19. The assay was immunoSEQ multiplex PCR, and TCRdb's table has in-frame clones only and misses some. The table has about 220,000 clones, around 87% seen once. The sequenced sample was PBMCs or T cells enriched from blood (not recorded which). The receptors were gathered from a woman aged 18-30 years in a cohort exposed to, infected with or recovered from COVID-19 (not recorded which).

The chain combines TRBV18 with TRBJ2-3; TRBD2 is a possible D gene (5 bases). The CDR3 is 17 amino acids. V was cut by 1 base and J by 0 bases, with 14 bases left in between. The germline CDR1 and CDR2 sequences are KGHSH and LQKENI. In DNA, the CDR3 is TGTGCCAGCTCACCACGCAGGACTCAATCTAGCACAGATACGCAGTATTTT. The encoded protein is CASSPRRTQSSTDTQYF.

This clone was recorded a few times. CDR3 in amino acids: CASSLGLAGTNEQFF. For the CDR3, the DNA is TGCGCCAGCAGCCTCGGACTAGCGGGAACAAATGAGCAGTTCTTC. V usage is TRBV4-1 and J usage is TRBJ2-1; 12 nucleotides agree with TRBD2. Germline trimming cut 4 bases from V and 7 bases from J; bases unmatched to any gene: 5. This CDR3 region has 15 residues. Germline CDR1 MGHRA, CDR2 YSYEKL.

The J gene is TRBJ1-6, the V gene TRBV6-5, with a weak D call TRBD1 (5 bases). The CDR3 length is 15 residues. In germline, CDR1 is MNHEY, CDR2 SVGAGI. Trimming removed 0 bases at V and 7 bases at J, with 10 bases between. The CDR3 coding sequence is TGTGCCAGCAGTTACTCGACAGTGGGGAATTCACCCCTCCACTTT. Amino acid sequence: CASSYSTVGNSPLHF.

This clone came up once. The chain is built from TRBV19 and TRBJ1-4, with 8 bases lining up with TRBD1. Germline loops: CDR1 LNHDA, CDR2 SQIVND (reference sequence). J lost 8 bases, V lost 4 bases, and 6 bases had no gene match. The CDR3 extends over 14 amino acids. The DNA for the CDR3 is TGTGCCAGTAGTACGGGGTACAGGGGGGAAAAACTGTTTTTT. Translated, it gives CASSTGYRGEKLFF.

The chain recombines TRBV29-1 with TRBJ1-1; D perhaps matches TRBD1 (5 bases). V was pared by 0 bases and J by 5 bases, with 13 bases between. This CDR3 is 14 amino acids long. The germline CDR1 and CDR2 sequences are SQVTM and ANQGSEA. The CDR3, as DNA: TGCAGCGTTGAAGAAGGCGGCGGGGGGACTGAAGCTTTCTTT. Protein sequence: CSVEEGGGGTEAFF.

This clone was seen a handful of times. The chain carries TRBV6-5 and TRBJ1-3; weak D call: TRBD1 (6 bases). With 2 bases removed from V and 4 bases from J, the gap between germline ends came to 6 bases. The germline CDR1 and CDR2 sequences are MNHEY and SVGAGI. The CDR3 sequence is 13 residues long. As DNA, the CDR3 is TGTGCCAGCAGTTACGACAGGGGAAACACCATATATTTT. Translation gives CASSYDRGNTIYF.

The rearrangement uses TRBV2 and TRBJ1-1; D may be TRBD1 (5 bases). The CDR3 covers 13 residues. Per germline, CDR1 SNHLY and CDR2 FYNNEI. Between the trimmed V and J ends, which lost 7 bases and 3 bases, there was a span of 12 bases. The CDR3 DNA reads TGTGCCAGCATCCTAGACAGCTACACTGAAGCTTTCTTT. It yields the protein CASILDSYTEAFF.

The chain joins TRBV5-6 to TRBJ1-1; a possible D gene is TRBD1 (6 bases). The CDR3 length is 13 residues. V lost 0 bases to trimming and J lost 6 bases, with 9 bases between them. Germline CDR1 is SGHDT and CDR2 is YYEEEE. CDR3: CASSLAGGPEAFF. CDR3 coding DNA: TGTGCCAGCAGCTTGGCCGGGGGGCCTGAAGCTTTCTTT.

This chain connects TRBV4-1 to TRBJ2-5, with 15 bases identical to TRBD2. Germline CDR1 reads MGHRA; CDR2 reads YSYEKL. V shed 2 bases and J 2 bases; nucleotides not matched to a gene: 3. The CDR3 spans 17 residues. In DNA form, the CDR3 reads TGCGCCAGCAGCCAACTTGGACTAGCGGGGGGGCAAGAGACCCAGTACTTC. The encoded protein is CASSQLGLAGGQETQYF.